Included here is one TCR beta chain sequence, with context. This CDR3 comprises 15 residues. The J segment lost 4 bases and the V segment lost 4 bases, leaving 7 bases of the junction unmatched. Per germline, CDR1 MGHRA and CDR2 YSYEKL. This record belongs to a study of blood T cell repertoires in COVID-19. As for the study in general: Samples taken during acute and convalescent COVID-19 were collected in the United States, Italy and Spain. T cells, B-cell-depleted T cells, or PBMCs supplied cDNA or gDNA.

Per the original data handling: How many nucleated cells were present was estimated from reference gene primer amplification. The assay was immunoSEQ multiplex PCR, and TCRdb's table has in-frame clones only and misses some. That table supplies the V and J calls and clone size; D and trimming were determined from the DNA. The sample contains 250,000 to 300,000 clones, 81% of which appear only once. Specimen: peripheral blood. The sequence derives from an older woman with active or convalescent COVID-19. The chain has TRBV4-1 and TRBJ2-1; 7 positions agree with TRBD2. In nucleotides, the CDR3 is TGCGCCAGCAGCCTCGGGACTACCATATACAATGAGCAGTTCTTC. As protein: CASSLGTTIYNEQFF.